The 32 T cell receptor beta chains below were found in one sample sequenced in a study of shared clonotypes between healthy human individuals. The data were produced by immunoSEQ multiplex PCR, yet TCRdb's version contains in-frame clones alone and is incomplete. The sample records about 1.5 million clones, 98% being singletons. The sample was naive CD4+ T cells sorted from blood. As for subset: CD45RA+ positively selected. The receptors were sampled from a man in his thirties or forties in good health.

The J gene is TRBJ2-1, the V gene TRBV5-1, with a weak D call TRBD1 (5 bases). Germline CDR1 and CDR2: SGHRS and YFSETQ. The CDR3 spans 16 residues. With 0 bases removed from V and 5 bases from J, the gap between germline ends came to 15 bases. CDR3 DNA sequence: TGCGCCAGCAGCTTGGCCACAGGTTTTATTAACAATGAGCAGTTCTTC. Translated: CASSLATGFINNEQFF.

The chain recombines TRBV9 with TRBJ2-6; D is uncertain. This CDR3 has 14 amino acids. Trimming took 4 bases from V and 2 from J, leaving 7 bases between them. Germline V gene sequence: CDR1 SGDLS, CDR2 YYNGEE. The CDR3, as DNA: TGTGCCAGCAGCATCGGCACTGGGGCCAACGTCCTGACTTTC. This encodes CASSIGTGANVLTF.

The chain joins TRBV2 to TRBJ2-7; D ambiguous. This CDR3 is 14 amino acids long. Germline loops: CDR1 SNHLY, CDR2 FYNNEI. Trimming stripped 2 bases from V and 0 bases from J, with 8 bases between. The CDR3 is CASSETAISYEQYF. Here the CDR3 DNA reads TGTGCCAGCAGTGAAACGGCGATCTCCTACGAGCAGTACTTC.

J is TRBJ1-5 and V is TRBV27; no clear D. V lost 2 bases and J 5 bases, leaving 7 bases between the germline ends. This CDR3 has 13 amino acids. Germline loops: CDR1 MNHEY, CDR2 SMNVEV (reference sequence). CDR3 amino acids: CASSLERHQPQHF. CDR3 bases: TGTGCCAGCAGTTTAGAGAGACATCAGCCCCAGCATTTT.

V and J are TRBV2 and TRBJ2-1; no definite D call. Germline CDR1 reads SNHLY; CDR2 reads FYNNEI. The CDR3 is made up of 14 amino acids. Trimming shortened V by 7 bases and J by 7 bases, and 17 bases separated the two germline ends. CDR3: CASTGRSRVNEQFF. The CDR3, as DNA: TGTGCCAGCACTGGTCGGTCAAGGGTTAATGAGCAGTTCTTC.

The CDR3 loop is CSVLGGGTYEQYF. CDR3 nucleotide sequence: TGCAGCGTATTGGGCGGAGGGACCTACGAGCAGTACTTC. The genes are TRBV29-1 and TRBJ2-7, with D possibly TRBD2 on 6 matching bases. V was pared by 6 bases and J by 2 bases, with 14 bases between. This CDR3 is 13 amino acids long. In germline, CDR1 is SQVTM, CDR2 ANQGSEA.

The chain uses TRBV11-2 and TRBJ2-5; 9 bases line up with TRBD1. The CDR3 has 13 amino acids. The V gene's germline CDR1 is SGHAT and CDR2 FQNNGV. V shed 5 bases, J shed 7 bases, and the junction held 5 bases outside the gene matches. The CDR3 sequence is CASSPGQGGTQYF. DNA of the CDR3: TGTGCCAGCAGCCCGGGACAGGGAGGGACCCAGTACTTC.

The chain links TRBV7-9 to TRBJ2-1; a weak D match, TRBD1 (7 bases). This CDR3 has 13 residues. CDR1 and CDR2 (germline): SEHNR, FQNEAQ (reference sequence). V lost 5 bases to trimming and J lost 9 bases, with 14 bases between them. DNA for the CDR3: TGTGCCAGCAGCGCGGGACAGTTTGGTGAGCAGTTCTTC. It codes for CASSAGQFGEQFF.

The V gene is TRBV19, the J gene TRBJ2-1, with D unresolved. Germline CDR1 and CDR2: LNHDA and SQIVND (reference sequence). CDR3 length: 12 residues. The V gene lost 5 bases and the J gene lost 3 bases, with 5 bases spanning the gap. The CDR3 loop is CASSPDYNEQFF. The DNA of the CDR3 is TGTGCCAGTAGTCCCGACTACAATGAGCAGTTCTTC.

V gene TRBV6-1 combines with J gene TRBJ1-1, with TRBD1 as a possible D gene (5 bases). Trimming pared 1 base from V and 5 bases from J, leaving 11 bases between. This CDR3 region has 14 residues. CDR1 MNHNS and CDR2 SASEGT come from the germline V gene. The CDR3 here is CASSEGGRRTEAFF. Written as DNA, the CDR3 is TGTGCCAGCAGTGAAGGGGGACGTCGGACTGAAGCTTTCTTT.

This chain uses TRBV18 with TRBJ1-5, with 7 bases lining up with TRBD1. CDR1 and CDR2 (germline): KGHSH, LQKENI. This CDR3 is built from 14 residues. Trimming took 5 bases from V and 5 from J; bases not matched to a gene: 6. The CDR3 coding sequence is TGTGCCAGCTCAAGACAGGGTAGAGATCAGCCCCAGCATTTT. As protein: CASSRQGRDQPQHF.

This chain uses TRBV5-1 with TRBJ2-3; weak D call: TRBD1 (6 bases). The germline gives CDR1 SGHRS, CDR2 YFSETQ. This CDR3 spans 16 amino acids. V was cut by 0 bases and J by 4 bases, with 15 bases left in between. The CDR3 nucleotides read TGCGCCAGCAGCTTGGTCGTTCAGAACAGGGCAGATACGCAGTATTTT. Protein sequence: CASSLVVQNRADTQYF.

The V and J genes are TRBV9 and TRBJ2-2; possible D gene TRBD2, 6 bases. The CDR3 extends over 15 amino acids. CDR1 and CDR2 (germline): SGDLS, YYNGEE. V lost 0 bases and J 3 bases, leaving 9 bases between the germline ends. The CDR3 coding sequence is TGTGCCAGCAGCGTAGGACGGGAGTACACCGGGGAGCTGTTTTTT. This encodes CASSVGREYTGELFF.

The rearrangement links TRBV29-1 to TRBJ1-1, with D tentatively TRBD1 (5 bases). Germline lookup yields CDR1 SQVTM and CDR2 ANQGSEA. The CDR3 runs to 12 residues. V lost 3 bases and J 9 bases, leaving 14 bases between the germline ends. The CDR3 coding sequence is TGCAGCGTTGATGGTCCGGGGGGTAAAGCTTTCTTT. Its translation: CSVDGPGGKAFF.

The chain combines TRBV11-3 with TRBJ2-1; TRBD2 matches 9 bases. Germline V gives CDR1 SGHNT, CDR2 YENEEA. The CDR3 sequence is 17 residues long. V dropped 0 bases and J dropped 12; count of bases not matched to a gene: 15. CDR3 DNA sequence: TGTGCCAGCAGCTTAGAGGGGGTGGGACTAGCCCCTTCAGGGCAGTTCTTC. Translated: CASSLEGVGLAPSGQFF.

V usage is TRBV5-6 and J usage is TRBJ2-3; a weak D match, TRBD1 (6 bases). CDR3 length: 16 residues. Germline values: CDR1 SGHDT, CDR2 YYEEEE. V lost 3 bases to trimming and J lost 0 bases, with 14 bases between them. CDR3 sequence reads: CASSSPVGGSTDTQYF. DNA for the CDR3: TGTGCCAGCAGCTCCCCCGTAGGGGGTAGCACAGATACGCAGTATTTT.

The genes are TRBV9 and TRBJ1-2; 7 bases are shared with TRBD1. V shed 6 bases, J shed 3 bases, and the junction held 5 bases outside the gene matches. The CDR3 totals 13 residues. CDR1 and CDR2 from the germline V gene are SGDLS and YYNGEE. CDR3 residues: CASNRGTDYGYTF. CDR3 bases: TGTGCCAGCAACCGGGGGACAGACTATGGCTACACCTTC.

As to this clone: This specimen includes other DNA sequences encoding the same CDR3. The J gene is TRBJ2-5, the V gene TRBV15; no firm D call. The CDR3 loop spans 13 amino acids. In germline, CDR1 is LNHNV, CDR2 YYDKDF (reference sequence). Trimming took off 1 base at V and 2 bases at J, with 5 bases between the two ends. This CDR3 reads CATSRALQETQYF. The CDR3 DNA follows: TGTGCCACCAGCAGAGCACTTCAAGAGACCCAGTACTTC.

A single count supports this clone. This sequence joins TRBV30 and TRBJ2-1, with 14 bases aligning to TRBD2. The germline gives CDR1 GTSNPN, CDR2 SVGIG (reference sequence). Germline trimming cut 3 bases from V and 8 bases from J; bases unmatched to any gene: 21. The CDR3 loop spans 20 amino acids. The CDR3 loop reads CAWRGLGTSGRIPDGDEQFF. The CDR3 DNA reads TGTGCCTGGAGGGGCCTAGGGACTAGCGGGAGAATACCTGATGGCGATGAGCAGTTCTTC.

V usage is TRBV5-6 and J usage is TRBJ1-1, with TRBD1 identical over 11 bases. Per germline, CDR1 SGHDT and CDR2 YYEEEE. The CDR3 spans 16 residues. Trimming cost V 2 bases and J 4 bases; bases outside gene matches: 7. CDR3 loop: CASSFTGTGGRTEAFF. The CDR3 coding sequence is TGTGCCAGCAGCTTCACCGGGACAGGGGGTCGCACTGAAGCTTTCTTT.

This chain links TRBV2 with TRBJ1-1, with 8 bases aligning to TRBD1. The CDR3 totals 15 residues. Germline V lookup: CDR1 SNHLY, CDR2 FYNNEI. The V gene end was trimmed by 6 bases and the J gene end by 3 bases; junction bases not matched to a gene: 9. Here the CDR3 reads CASRAKTGEHTEAFF. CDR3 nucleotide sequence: TGTGCCAGCAGAGCGAAGACAGGGGAACACACTGAAGCTTTCTTT.

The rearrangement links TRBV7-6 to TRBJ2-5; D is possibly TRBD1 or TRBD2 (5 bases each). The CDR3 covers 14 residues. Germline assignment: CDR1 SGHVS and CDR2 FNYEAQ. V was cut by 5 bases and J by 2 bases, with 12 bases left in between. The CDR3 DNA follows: TGTGCCAGCAGCGACCCCTGGGGGCAAGAGACCCAGTACTTC. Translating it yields CASSDPWGQETQYF.

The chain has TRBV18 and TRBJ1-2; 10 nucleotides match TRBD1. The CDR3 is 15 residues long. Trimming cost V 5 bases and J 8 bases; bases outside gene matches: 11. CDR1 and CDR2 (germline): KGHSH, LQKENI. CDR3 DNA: TGTGCCAGCTCAACCATCAGACAGGGGGCAGAGGGCTACACCTTC. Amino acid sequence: CASSTIRQGAEGYTF.

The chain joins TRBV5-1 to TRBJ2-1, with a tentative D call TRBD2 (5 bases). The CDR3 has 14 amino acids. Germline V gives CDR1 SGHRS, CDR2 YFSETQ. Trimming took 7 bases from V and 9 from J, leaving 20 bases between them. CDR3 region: CASSQDPVSGEQFF. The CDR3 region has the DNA TGCGCCAGCTCCCAAGACCCGGTAAGCGGTGAGCAGTTCTTC.

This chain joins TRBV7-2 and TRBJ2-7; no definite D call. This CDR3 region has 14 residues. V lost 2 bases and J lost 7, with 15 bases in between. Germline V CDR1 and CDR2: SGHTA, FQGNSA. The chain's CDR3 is CASSLSGVAREQYF. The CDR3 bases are TGTGCCAGCAGCTTAAGTGGGGTCGCTAGGGAGCAGTACTTC.

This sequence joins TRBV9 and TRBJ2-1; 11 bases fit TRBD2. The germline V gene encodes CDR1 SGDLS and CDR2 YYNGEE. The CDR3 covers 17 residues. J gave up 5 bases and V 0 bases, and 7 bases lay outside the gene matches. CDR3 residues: CASSVVGTSGNNNEQFF. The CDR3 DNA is TGTGCCAGCAGCGTAGTAGGGACTAGCGGAAATAACAATGAGCAGTTCTTC. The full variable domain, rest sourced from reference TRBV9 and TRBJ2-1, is DSGVTQTPKHLITATGQRVTLRCSPRSGDLSVYWYQQSLDQGLQFLIQYYNGEERAKGNILERFSAQQFPDLHSELNLSSLELGDSALYFCASSVVGTSGNNNEQFFGPGTRLTVL.

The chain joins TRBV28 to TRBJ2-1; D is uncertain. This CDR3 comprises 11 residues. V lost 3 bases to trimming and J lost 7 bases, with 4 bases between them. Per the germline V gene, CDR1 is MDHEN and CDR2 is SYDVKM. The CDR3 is CASSLLNEQFF. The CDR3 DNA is TGTGCCAGCAGTTTGTTGAATGAGCAGTTCTTC.

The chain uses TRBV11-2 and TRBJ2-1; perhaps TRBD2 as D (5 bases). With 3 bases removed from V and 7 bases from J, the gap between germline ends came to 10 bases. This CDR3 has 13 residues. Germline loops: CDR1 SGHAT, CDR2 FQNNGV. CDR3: CASSLRLANEQFF. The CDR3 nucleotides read TGTGCCAGCAGCTTGAGGCTAGCAAATGAGCAGTTCTTC.

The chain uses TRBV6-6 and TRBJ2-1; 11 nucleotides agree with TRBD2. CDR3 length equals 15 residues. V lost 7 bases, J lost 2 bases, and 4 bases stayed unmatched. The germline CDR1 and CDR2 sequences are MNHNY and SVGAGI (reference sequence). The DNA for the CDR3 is TGTGCCAGCACCCTACTAGCGGGGGCCTACAATGAGCAGTTCTTC. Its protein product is CASTLLAGAYNEQFF.

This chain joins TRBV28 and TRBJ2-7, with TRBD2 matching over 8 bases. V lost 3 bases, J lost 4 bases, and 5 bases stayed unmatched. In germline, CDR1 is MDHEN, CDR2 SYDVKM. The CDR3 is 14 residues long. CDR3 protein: CASSFYGLAYEQYF. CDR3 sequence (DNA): TGTGCCAGCAGTTTCTATGGACTAGCATACGAGCAGTACTTC.

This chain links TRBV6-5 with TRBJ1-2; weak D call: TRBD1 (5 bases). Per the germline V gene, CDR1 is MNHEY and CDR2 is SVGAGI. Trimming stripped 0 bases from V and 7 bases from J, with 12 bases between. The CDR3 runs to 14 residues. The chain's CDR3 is CASSYSTRDPGYTF. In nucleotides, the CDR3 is TGTGCCAGCAGTTACTCGACGAGGGACCCTGGCTACACCTTC.

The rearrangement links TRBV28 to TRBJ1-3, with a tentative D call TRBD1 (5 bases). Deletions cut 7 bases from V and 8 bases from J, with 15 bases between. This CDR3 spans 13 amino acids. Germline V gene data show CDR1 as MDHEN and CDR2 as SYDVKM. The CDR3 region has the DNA TGTGCCAGCATCCGGACCCCGGGGGACACCATATATTTT. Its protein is CASIRTPGDTIYF.